Here is one TCR beta chain with its context. The CDR3 is 16 amino acids. The J segment lost 7 bases and the V segment lost 4 bases, leaving 12 bases of the junction unmatched. CDR1 MDHEN and CDR2 SYDVKM come from the germline V gene. The data belong to a study of blood T cells in healthy people across ages. The authors ran a second PCR of about 7 to 11 cycles using a sample-barcoded 5' primer and a J-beta primer mix. With 12 random nucleotides, a template-switch adaptor tagged each individual cDNA molecule. TCRdb fed the 5' RACE reads into MiXCR, producing one record per CDR3 protein. The sample lists 650,000 to 800,000 distinct CDR3 sequences, 40% to 50% seen once, with approximately 19% in the top ten.

Sequencing was carried out using blood. This sequence originates from a man between 60 and 70 years old in good health. This chain joins TRBV28 and TRBJ2-7; 11 nucleotides match TRBD2. The CDR3 protein is CASSSVAGGLMDEQYF. CDR3 nucleotide sequence: TGTGCCAGCAGTTCCGTAGCGGGGGGGCTGATGGATGAGCAGTACTTC.